A single T cell receptor beta chain is shown here with its context. The CDR3 is 11 amino acids. TCRdb's copy holds only in-frame clones and misses some; the assay was immunoSEQ multiplex PCR. The sample carries about 240,000 clones, approximately 85% recorded once. This entry comes from a study of blood T cell repertoires in COVID-19. Study in general: In each case, the material was cDNA or gDNA derived from T cells, B-cell-depleted T cells, or PBMCs.

This receptor was obtained from a man older than 75 with acute or convalescent COVID-19. This chain connects TRBV21-1 to TRBJ1-1. TRBV21-1 is a pseudogene. The sample consisted of peripheral blood. The CDR3 bases are TGTGCCAGCAGCAAAGTAAATGAAGCTTTCTTT. This translates into CASSKVNEAFF.